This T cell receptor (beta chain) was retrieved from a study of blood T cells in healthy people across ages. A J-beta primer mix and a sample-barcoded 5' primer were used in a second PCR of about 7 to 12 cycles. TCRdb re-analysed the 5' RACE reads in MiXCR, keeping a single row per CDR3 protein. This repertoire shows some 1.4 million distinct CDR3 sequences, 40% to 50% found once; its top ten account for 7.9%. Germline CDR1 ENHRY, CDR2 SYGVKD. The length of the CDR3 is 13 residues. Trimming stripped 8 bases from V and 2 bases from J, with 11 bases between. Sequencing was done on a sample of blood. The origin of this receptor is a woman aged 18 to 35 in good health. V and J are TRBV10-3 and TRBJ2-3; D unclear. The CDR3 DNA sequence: TGTGCCATCCGGGTCGACCACACAGATACGCAGTATTTT. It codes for CAIRVDHTDTQYF.